These 16 T cell receptor beta chains share one sample of origin, sequenced in a study of blood T cells in healthy people across ages. A second about 7 to 11 cycle PCR used barcoded and J-beta primers. MiXCR, applied by TCRdb to the 5' RACE reads, yields one record per CDR3 protein. Found here are approximately 2,000,000 distinct CDR3 sequences, approximately 39% of them singletons; the top ten hold more than 20%. The sample comprised blood. The receptors stem from a human donor in good health.

CDR3: CASSLASQPNEKLFF. For the CDR3, the DNA is TGCGCCAGCAGCTTGGCTTCTCAGCCTAATGAAAAACTGTTTTTT. The chain recombines TRBV5-1 with TRBJ1-4, with no clear D. This CDR3 comprises 15 residues. Germline CDR1 reads SGHRS; CDR2 reads YFSETQ. Trimming took off 0 bases at V and 3 bases at J, with 9 bases between the two ends.

The chain joins TRBV7-8 to TRBJ1-6; possibly TRBD1 for D (6 bases). Trimming left V 8 bases short and J 7 bases short, with 15 bases between. Germline V CDR1 and CDR2: SGHVS, FQNEAQ. This CDR3 comprises 14 residues. The CDR3 DNA is TGTGCCAGCGGGGAACAGGGATTCAATTCACCCCTCCACTTT. Encoded protein: CASGEQGFNSPLHF.

The chain carries TRBV4-3 and TRBJ2-5; D may correspond to TRBD1 or TRBD2 (6 bases each). Germline V gene sequence: CDR1 LGHNA, CDR2 YSLEER. This CDR3 is 13 amino acids long. Trimming removed 0 bases from V and 13 bases from J, with 15 bases in between. CDR3 amino acids: CASSQEWGAGMYF. The CDR3 DNA reads as TGCGCCAGCAGCCAAGAGTGGGGGGCTGGGATGTACTTC.

V usage is TRBV6-2 or TRBV6-3 and J usage is TRBJ2-3; no clear D. The CDR3 has 15 residues. V shed 6 bases and J shed 2 bases, with 15 bases lying between them. From germline, CDR1 is MNHEY and CDR2 SVGEGT. The CDR3 reads CASRQPHPYTDTQYF. CDR3 in DNA: TGTGCCAGCAGACAGCCCCACCCATACACAGATACGCAGTATTTT.

V gene TRBV5-6 combines with J gene TRBJ2-1, with D unclear. This CDR3 spans 14 amino acids. V was trimmed by 1 base and J by 5 bases, leaving 10 bases between them. Per germline, CDR1 SGHDT and CDR2 YYEEEE. Written as DNA, the CDR3 is TGTGCCAGCAGCTTGTACTGGCCCCACAATGAGCAGTTCTTC. It specifies CASSLYWPHNEQFF.

The chain carries TRBV12-3 or TRBV12-4 and TRBJ1-2; 9 bases are a match to TRBD1. The CDR3 has 13 amino acids. J was trimmed by 7 bases and V by 6 bases; bases with no gene match: 6. The CDR3 loop is CASSRDREFGYTF. DNA of the CDR3: TGTGCCAGCAGCCGGGACAGGGAGTTTGGCTACACCTTC.

The V call is TRBV3-1, the J call TRBJ2-7; 9 bases match TRBD1. Germline V gene data show CDR1 as LGHDT and CDR2 as YNNKEL (reference sequence). The CDR3 covers 15 residues. V lost 5 bases, J lost 6 bases, and 11 bases stayed unmatched. The CDR3 region has the DNA TGTGCCAGCAGCAGAATACAGGGGGCAGGAAGCGAGCAGTACTTC. Its protein product is CASSRIQGAGSEQYF.

A few counts support this clonotype. The genes are TRBV7-3 and TRBJ1-1; 7 positions match TRBD1. The V gene's germline CDR1 is SGHTA and CDR2 FQGTGA. Germline trimming cut 5 bases from V and 1 base from J; bases unmatched to any gene: 10. This CDR3 has 16 residues. CDR3 DNA sequence: TGTGCCAGCAGCCGACAGGGAACTCTGGGGAACACTGAAGCTTTCTTT. Residues: CASSRQGTLGNTEAFF.

The CDR3 is CASSLDREGDYGYTF. The CDR3 DNA follows: TGTGCCAGCAGTTTAGACAGGGAAGGGGACTATGGCTACACCTTC. This sequence joins TRBV28 and TRBJ1-2; 7 nucleotides match TRBD1. Trimming took 2 bases from V and 3 from J; bases not matched to a gene: 6. CDR1 is MDHEN, CDR2 SYDVKM, per germline. CDR3 length: 15 amino acids.

This clonotype was recorded a few times. The CDR3 loop reads CASSLVARDNEQFF. Here the CDR3 DNA reads TGTGCCAGCAGCTTAGTTGCCAGGGACAATGAGCAGTTCTTC. The chain has TRBV11-1 and TRBJ2-1; tentative D call: TRBD1 (5 bases). Deletions cut 1 base from V and 5 bases from J, with 9 bases between. Germline V gene lookup returns CDR1 SGHAT and CDR2 FQDESV (reference sequence). This CDR3 contains 14 residues.

This clonotype turned up a few times. The chain couples TRBV5-6 to TRBJ1-6, with D hard to call. Germline lookup yields CDR1 SGHDT and CDR2 YYEEEE. This CDR3 is built from 14 residues. The germline V and J ends were trimmed by 4 bases and 16 bases, with 21 bases remaining between them. As DNA, the CDR3 is TGTGCCAGCAGCCAACTATCCACTAAAGAAATACTCCACTTT. It translates to CASSQLSTKEILHF.

This clonotype was picked up one time. The chain has TRBV7-2 and TRBJ1-4; unclear D gene. Germline-derived CDR1 and CDR2 are SGHTA and FQGNSA. Trimming stripped 1 base from V and 6 bases from J, with 6 bases between. This CDR3 comprises 13 residues. The CDR3, as DNA: TGTGCCAGCAGCTTAGAAAGTCATGAAAAACTGTTTTTT. Translation gives CASSLESHEKLFF.

This clonotype showed up just a few times. The V gene is TRBV6-5, the J gene TRBJ1-6; perhaps TRBD1 as D (6 bases). V was pared by 5 bases and J by 11 bases, with 13 bases between. The CDR3 has 13 residues. In germline, CDR1 is MNHEY, CDR2 SVGAGI. In DNA form, the CDR3 reads TGTGCCAGCAGTCAATACAGGGAGGCACCCCTCCACTTT. Translating it yields CASSQYREAPLHF.

This clonotype was detected a few times. The V call is TRBV29-1, the J call TRBJ2-7; the match to TRBD1 covers 9 bases. Germline CDR1 reads SQVTM; CDR2 reads ANQGSEA. The CDR3 length is 12 residues. Germline trimming cut 5 bases from V and 6 bases from J; bases unmatched to any gene: 5. The CDR3 loop is CSVWDRETEQYF. The CDR3 region has the DNA TGCAGCGTTTGGGACAGGGAGACCGAGCAGTACTTC.

The chain couples TRBV5-1 to TRBJ2-4, with D uncertain. Germline V gene lookup returns CDR1 SGHRS and CDR2 YFSETQ. This CDR3 has 16 amino acids. V gave up 1 base and J gave up 0 bases, with 11 bases separating them. In DNA form, the CDR3 reads TGCGCCAGCAGCTTGTTAGGGCAACTAGCCAAAAACATTCAGTACTTC. Its translation is CASSLLGQLAKNIQYF.

This clonotype was picked up a small number of times. The V call is TRBV4-2, the J call TRBJ2-3; 10 bases are shared with TRBD2. Germline V gene sequence: CDR1 LGHNA, CDR2 YNFKEQ. The V and J ends lost 6 bases and 2 bases, in that order; junction bases with no gene match: 5. The length of the CDR3 is 15 residues. CDR3 sequence reads: CASRIGTSVTDTQYF. CDR3 in DNA: TGTGCCAGCAGAATCGGGACTAGCGTCACAGATACGCAGTATTTT.